One and the same sample provided the 21 T cell receptor beta chains below, sequenced in a study of blood T cell repertoires in COVID-19. Libraries were prepared by immunoSEQ multiplex PCR; TCRdb keeps only in-frame clonotypes and omits some of them. The sample has about 60,000 clones; about 86% are singletons. The sequencing sample was made of peripheral blood. The receptors derive from a man in his forties or fifties with acute or convalescent COVID-19.

This sequence joins TRBV12-5 and TRBJ2-7; 7 bases are a match to TRBD1. The germline gives CDR1 LGHNT, CDR2 FRNRAP. The CDR3 sequence is 13 residues long. J was trimmed by 2 bases and V by 5 bases; bases with no gene match: 3. CDR3 region: CASGPGTAYEQYF. CDR3 DNA: TGTGCTAGTGGTCCCGGGACAGCCTACGAGCAGTACTTC.

This chain joins TRBV11-3 and TRBJ2-3; TRBD2 matches at 8 bases. V trimming: 3 bases; J trimming: 10 bases; junction bases outside the gene matches: 15. The CDR3 spans 16 residues. Germline V CDR1 and CDR2: SGHNT, YENEEA. The CDR3 nucleotides read TGTGCCAGCAGCTTCTTCTCCGGCGGGGGGCCGAGGGCGCAGTATTTT. Translating it yields CASSFFSGGGPRAQYF. Full variable domain (remainder filled in from reference TRBV11-3 and TRBJ2-3): EAGVVQSPRYKIIEKKQPVAFWCNPISGHNTLYWYLQNLGQGPELLIRYENEEAVDDSQLPKDRFSAERLKGVDSTLKIQPAELGDSAVYLCASSFFSGGGPRAQYFGPGTRLTVL.

Here the CDR3 reads CASSSGLAETQYF. For the CDR3, the DNA is TGTGCCAGCAGCTCCGGACTGGCGGAGACCCAGTACTTC. V gene TRBV5-4 combines with J gene TRBJ2-5, with a tentative D call TRBD2 (5 bases). The germline V gene has CDR1 SGHNT and CDR2 YYREEE (reference sequence). This CDR3 spans 13 amino acids. Trimming cost V 3 bases and J 5 bases, with 11 bases left between them.

This chain connects TRBV5-1 to TRBJ2-5; possible D gene TRBD2, 7 bases. The germline gives CDR1 SGHRS, CDR2 YFSETQ. Trimming took off 0 bases at V and 3 bases at J, with 12 bases between the two ends. The CDR3 loop spans 15 amino acids. This CDR3 is CASSLEGGAEETQYF. The DNA for the CDR3 is TGCGCCAGCAGCTTGGAGGGGGGGGCCGAAGAGACCCAGTACTTC.

This chain links TRBV2 with TRBJ1-2; TRBD1 matches 7 bases. The CDR3 totals 13 residues. Germline V CDR1 and CDR2: SNHLY, FYNNEI. After removal of 6 bases from V and 4 bases from J, the junction contained 5 bases not matched to a gene. As DNA, the CDR3 is TGTGCCAGCAGGCTAGGGGGCGTCTATGGCTACACCTTC. This translates into CASRLGGVYGYTF.

The V call is TRBV7-3, the J call TRBJ2-7, with a tentative D call TRBD2 (6 bases). The germline CDR1 and CDR2 sequences are SGHTA and FQGTGA. The CDR3 is 13 residues long. Between the trimmed V and J ends, which lost 1 base and 5 bases, there was a span of 9 bases. The CDR3: CASSLIGGDEQYF. As DNA, the CDR3 is TGTGCCAGCAGCTTAATAGGAGGGGACGAGCAGTACTTC.

This clone was counted only a few times. The genes are TRBV11-2 and TRBJ2-3, with D possibly being TRBD2 (6 bases). CDR1 is SGHAT, CDR2 FQNNGV, per germline. V was trimmed by 5 bases and J by 2 bases, leaving 11 bases between them. The CDR3 has 14 residues. The CDR3 protein is CASSGGGSTDTQYF. The CDR3 DNA reads as TGTGCCAGCAGCGGTGGGGGGTCCACAGATACGCAGTATTTT.

This rearrangement joins TRBV5-5 to TRBJ1-6, with D possibly being TRBD1 (5 bases). The V end was cut by 4 bases, the J end by 7 bases, with 12 bases between. CDR3 size: 14 residues. The V gene's germline CDR1 is SGHKS and CDR2 YYEKEE (reference sequence). CDR3 residues: CASSPGEGNSPLHF. The DNA of the CDR3 is TGTGCCAGCAGCCCTGGGGAGGGGAATTCACCCCTCCACTTT.

This clone was detected once. The V call is TRBV30, the J call TRBJ1-3; 7 bases fit TRBD1. Germline V gene sequence: CDR1 GTSNPN, CDR2 SVGIG (reference sequence). V was clipped by 3 bases and J by 0 bases; unmatched bases: 17. The CDR3 is 19 residues long. The CDR3 DNA sequence: TGTGCCTGGAGCTACCCAGGGATCGCAGGACAGGTCTCTGGAAACACCATATATTTT. Residues: CAWSYPGIAGQVSGNTIYF.

For the CDR3, the DNA is TGTGCCTGGAGTGCGAGGGCCCTAGAAAGAGGCTACACCTTC. Its translation: CAWSARALERGYTF. The rearrangement uses TRBV30 and TRBJ1-2; D uncertain. The CDR3 is 14 residues long. The ends were cut back, 1 base at V and 8 bases at J, with 17 bases in the middle. Looked up from germline, CDR1 is GTSNPN and CDR2 is SVGIG (reference sequence).

This sequence joins TRBV5-6 and TRBJ2-2; TRBD1 is a possible D gene (6 bases). Between the trimmed V and J ends, which lost 5 bases and 2 bases, there was a span of 10 bases. This CDR3 spans 14 amino acids. The V gene's germline CDR1 is SGHDT and CDR2 YYEEEE. The CDR3 protein is CASRKDSNTGELFF. CDR3 bases: TGTGCCAGCAGAAAGGACAGTAACACCGGGGAGCTGTTTTTT.

This clone was observed a handful of times. This chain connects TRBV7-9 to TRBJ2-2, with 9 bases that match TRBD1. Germline V gene lookup returns CDR1 SEHNR and CDR2 FQNEAQ (reference sequence). This CDR3 contains 15 residues. The V and J ends lost 7 bases and 2 bases, in that order; junction bases with no gene match: 5. CDR3 in amino acids: CASTWGQGNTGELFF. The CDR3, as DNA: TGTGCCAGCACTTGGGGACAGGGCAACACCGGGGAGCTGTTTTTT.

The gene calls are TRBV5-5 and TRBJ2-1; 8 positions agree with TRBD1. Trimming took 4 bases from V and 6 from J; bases not matched to a gene: 9. CDR1 is SGHKS, CDR2 YYEKEE, per germline (reference sequence). The CDR3 is 15 amino acids. CDR3 bases: TGTGCCAGCAGCCTCGACAGGGGTTACTCCAATGAGCAGTTCTTC. The encoded protein is CASSLDRGYSNEQFF.

The chain has TRBV6-5 and TRBJ1-3, with D unresolved. The ends were cut back, 5 bases at V and 3 bases at J, with 14 bases in the middle. There are 15 residues in the CDR3. CDR1 is MNHEY, CDR2 SVGAGI, per germline. The CDR3 here is CASSTDWGGGNTIYF. CDR3 DNA sequence: TGTGCCAGCAGTACGGACTGGGGAGGTGGAAACACCATATATTTT.

The rearrangement uses TRBV11-2 and TRBJ2-5; TRBD1 matches at 9 bases. This CDR3 is built from 16 residues. Per germline, CDR1 SGHAT and CDR2 FQNNGV. Trimming removed 3 bases from V and 5 bases from J; junction bases left unmatched: 10. CDR3 in amino acids: CASSLTGTGSVETQYF. CDR3 DNA: TGTGCCAGCAGCTTGACCGGGACAGGGAGTGTGGAGACCCAGTACTTC. Complete variable domain (other parts from reference TRBV11-2 and TRBJ2-5): EAGVAQSPRYKIIEKRQSVAFWCNPISGHATLYWYQQILGQGPKLLIQFQNNGVVDDSQLPKDRFSAERLKGVDSTLKIQPAKLEDSAVYLCASSLTGTGSVETQYFGPGTRLLVL.

The rearrangement links TRBV5-1 to TRBJ1-1; 7 nucleotides match TRBD1. Germline CDR1 and CDR2: SGHRS and YFSETQ. There are 14 residues in the CDR3. V gave up 7 bases and J gave up 3 bases; unmatched junction bases: 9. DNA of the CDR3: TGCGCCAGCTACGATAGGACAGGAGACACTGAAGCTTTCTTT. Protein sequence: CASYDRTGDTEAFF.

The CDR3 loop reads CAWSVLDRVSPEAFF. The DNA of the CDR3 is TGTGCCTGGAGTGTATTGGACAGGGTTAGTCCTGAAGCTTTCTTT. V is TRBV30 and J is TRBJ1-1; 8 bases match TRBD1. Germline V lookup: CDR1 GTSNPN, CDR2 SVGIG (reference sequence). CDR3 length: 15 residues. V was pared by 0 bases and J by 6 bases, with 9 bases of the junction left unmatched.

This sequence joins TRBV24-1 and TRBJ1-1, with D possibly matching TRBD1 (6 bases). Germline V gives CDR1 KGHDR, CDR2 SFDVKD. Trimming took off 6 bases at V and 3 bases at J, with 10 bases between the two ends. CDR3 length: 13 amino acids. Here the CDR3 DNA reads TGTGCCACCAGTACAGGGAAGCACACTGAAGCTTTCTTT. Translated: CATSTGKHTEAFF.

The count of this clone is one. V usage is TRBV6-5 and J usage is TRBJ1-1; no clear D. V was clipped by 6 bases and J by 11 bases, with 16 bases between them. CDR3 length equals 12 residues. Germline lookup yields CDR1 MNHEY and CDR2 SVGAGI. Written as DNA, the CDR3 is TGTGCCAGCAGCACGGTACAAACAGAGGCTTTCTTT. It specifies CASSTVQTEAFF.

The gene calls are TRBV28 and TRBJ1-5; D perhaps matches TRBD1 (5 bases). Germline CDR1 is MDHEN and CDR2 is SYDVKM. The length of the CDR3 is 14 residues. V lost 2 bases to trimming and J lost 2 bases, with 7 bases between them. CDR3 loop: CASSLGGGNQPQHF. The CDR3 bases are TGTGCCAGCAGTTTAGGGGGGGGCAATCAGCCCCAGCATTTT. Full variable domain (missing parts from reference TRBV28 and TRBJ1-5): DVKVTQSSRYLVKRTGEKVFLECVQDMDHENMFWYRQDPGLGLRLIYFSYDVKMKEKGDIPEGYSVSREKKERFSLILESASTNQTSMYLCASSLGGGNQPQHFGDGTRLSIL.

The rearrangement joins TRBV7-8 to TRBJ1-2; D ambiguous. This CDR3 has 14 amino acids. The germline V and J ends were trimmed by 5 bases and 8 bases, with 18 bases remaining between them. Germline CDR1 reads SGHVS; CDR2 reads FQNEAQ. The CDR3 sequence: CASSPHARNGGYTF. The CDR3 region has the DNA TGTGCCAGCAGCCCGCATGCTAGGAACGGGGGCTACACCTTC.